The source of this T cell receptor beta chain is a study of monozygotic twins with inflammatory bowel disease. Study-level findings and limits: IBD patients, compared with healthy twins, shared fewer clonotypes with others (especially with disease activity).

Reprocessing the 5' RACE reads, TCRdb reports a single entry for every CDR3 protein and omits DNA. With just under 45,000 distinct CDR3 sequences in the sample, the ten largest clones hold around 5.3%. As concerns this clonotype: Its cognate antigen is unknown.

The origin of this receptor is a human donor with ulcerative colitis or Crohn's disease, or a healthy co-twin of an affected twin (not recorded which). Sequencing was done on a sample of blood.

CDR3 residues: CASSQGLAANYNEQFF. V is TRBV6-1 and J is TRBJ2-1; TCRdb's D gene call, TRBD2, goes unchecked for lack of DNA. CDR1 MNHNS and CDR2 SASEGT come from the germline V gene. The CDR3 consists of 16 residues.